This T cell receptor beta chain was obtained from a study of blood T cell repertoires in COVID-19. Turning to the study itself: Nucleic acid was either cDNA or gDNA, and it came from T cells, B-cell-depleted T cells, or PBMCs.

The method was immunoSEQ multiplex PCR; TCRdb's version includes in-frame clones alone and lacks a portion of them. The data contain 290,000 or so clones, roughly 87% of them seen just once; the ten biggest clones take up roughly 2.3%. Specimen: peripheral blood. This clonotype was sampled from a man younger than 35 with active or convalescent COVID-19.

Here the CDR3 DNA reads TGCGCCAGCAGCCAGGGGCGGCGCACTGAAGCTTTCTTT. This sequence encodes CASSQGRRTEAFF. The V and J genes are TRBV4-1 and TRBJ1-1; a weak D match, TRBD1 (5 bases). CDR1 and CDR2 from the germline V gene are MGHRA and YSYEKL. This CDR3 comprises 13 residues. V was pared by 3 bases and J by 4 bases, with 9 bases between.